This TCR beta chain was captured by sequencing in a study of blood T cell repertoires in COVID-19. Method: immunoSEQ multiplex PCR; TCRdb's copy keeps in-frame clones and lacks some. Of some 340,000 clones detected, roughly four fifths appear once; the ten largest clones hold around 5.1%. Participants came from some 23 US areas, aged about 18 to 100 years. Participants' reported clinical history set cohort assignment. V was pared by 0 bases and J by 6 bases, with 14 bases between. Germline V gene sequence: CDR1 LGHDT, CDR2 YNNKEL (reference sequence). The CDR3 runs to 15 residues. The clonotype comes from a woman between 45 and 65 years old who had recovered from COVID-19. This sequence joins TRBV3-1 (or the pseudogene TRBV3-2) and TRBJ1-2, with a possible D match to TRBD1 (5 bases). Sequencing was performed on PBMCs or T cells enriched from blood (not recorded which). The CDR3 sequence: CASSQDSIRGHGYTF. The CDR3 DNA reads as TGTGCCAGCAGCCAAGATAGCATAAGGGGTCATGGCTACACCTTC.